The 27 T cell receptor beta chains in this list originate from one sample, sequenced in a study of cytomegalovirus exposure and HLA in healthy donors. Repertoires were generated with immunoSEQ multiplex PCR, while TCRdb's copy carries only in-frame clones and drops some. The table shows about 63,000 clones, with 80% to 90% occurring only once. The specimen sequenced was PBMCs. These receptors all stem from a woman between 18 and 29 years old in good health and CMV-seronegative.

This clone has just one count. The V call is TRBV30, the J call TRBJ2-7, with 7 nucleotides matching TRBD2. Losses at the gene ends were 1 base for V and 1 base for J; bases not matched to a gene: 7. The CDR3 runs to 15 residues. Germline CDR1 is GTSNPN and CDR2 is SVGIG (reference sequence). The CDR3 region has the DNA TGTGCCTGGAGTGCAGACCGGGGGGATTCCTACGAGCAGTACTTC. It translates to CAWSADRGDSYEQYF.

V gene TRBV5-4 combines with J gene TRBJ2-5; a weak D match, TRBD2 (6 bases). Trimming removed 4 bases at V and 2 bases at J, with 9 bases between. The CDR3 extends over 13 amino acids. Germline V gene lookup returns CDR1 SGHNT and CDR2 YYREEE (reference sequence). The DNA of the CDR3 is TGTGCCAGCAGCCGGGACTCACAAGAGACCCAGTACTTC. It specifies CASSRDSQETQYF.

The chain links TRBV30 to TRBJ2-5; tentative D call: TRBD1 (6 bases). The germline V and J ends were trimmed by 6 bases and 5 bases, with 16 bases remaining between them. The germline CDR1 and CDR2 sequences are GTSNPN and SVGIG (reference sequence). This CDR3 is built from 13 residues. This CDR3 is CACRPDSRETQYF. CDR3 sequence (DNA): TGTGCCTGTCGGCCGGACAGCAGGGAGACCCAGTACTTC.

Remarks on this clone: Mismatch with germline at one junction end may stem from a read error. The rearrangement uses TRBV6-1 and TRBJ2-7, with TRBD2 as a possible D gene (5 bases). The CDR3 loop spans 13 amino acids. CDR1 and CDR2 from the germline V gene are MNHNS and SASEGT. CDR3 sequence reads: CASCDTGAYEQYF. DNA of the CDR3: TGTGCCAGCTGTGATACCGGGGCCTACGAGCAGTACTTC.

The CDR3 sequence is CAWVAARGNTIYF. In DNA, the CDR3 is TGTGCCTGGGTCGCAGCGCGGGGAAACACCATATATTTT. This sequence joins TRBV30 and TRBJ1-3, with no clear D. V was clipped by 5 bases and J by 4 bases, with 12 bases between them. Germline V CDR1 and CDR2: GTSNPN, SVGIG (reference sequence). The CDR3 runs to 13 residues. Full variable domain (remainder filled in from reference TRBV30 and TRBJ1-3): SQTIHQWPATLVQPVGSPLSLECTVEGTSNPNLYWYRQAAGRGLQLLFYSVGIGQISSEVPQNLSASRPQDRQFILSSKKLLLSDSGFYLCAWVAARGNTIYFGEGSWLTVV.

The chain has TRBV5-4 and TRBJ2-7; D perhaps matches TRBD1 (5 bases). Germline values: CDR1 SGHNT, CDR2 YYREEE (reference sequence). The CDR3 extends over 13 amino acids. V was shortened by 3 bases and J by 9 bases, with 16 bases between the two germline ends. The CDR3 reads CASSSTDSPGQYF. In nucleotides, the CDR3 is TGTGCCAGCAGCTCCACCGACAGCCCCGGGCAGTACTTC.

This chain joins TRBV6-1 and TRBJ2-7, with D unresolved. CDR1 MNHNS and CDR2 SASEGT come from the germline V gene. CDR3 length: 18 amino acids. V was clipped by 1 base and J by 0 bases, with 19 bases between them. The CDR3 bases are TGTGCCAGCAGTGAAGTCCTACCTGGTGCAACGAGCTCCTACGAGCAGTACTTC. This translates into CASSEVLPGATSSYEQYF.

This sequence joins TRBV27 and TRBJ2-1; 12 positions match TRBD2. This CDR3 is built from 15 residues. The J segment lost 5 bases and the V segment lost 4 bases, leaving 3 bases of the junction unmatched. Germline V gene sequence: CDR1 MNHEY, CDR2 SMNVEV (reference sequence). The CDR3 sequence is CASSYGTSGHNEQFF. The DNA of the CDR3 is TGTGCCAGCAGTTACGGGACTAGCGGGCACAATGAGCAGTTCTTC.

The chain couples TRBV2 to TRBJ1-1; no definite D call. V was clipped by 6 bases and J by 0 bases, with 8 bases between them. The germline V gene encodes CDR1 SNHLY and CDR2 FYNNEI. CDR3 length: 13 residues. The chain's CDR3 is CASRLSMNTEAFF. As DNA, the CDR3 is TGTGCCAGCAGACTTAGCATGAACACTGAAGCTTTCTTT.

This clone has only one observation. V and J are TRBV7-9 and TRBJ2-5; 8 positions match TRBD1. The CDR3 has 17 amino acids. The germline V gene has CDR1 SEHNR and CDR2 FQNEAQ (reference sequence). V was clipped by 3 bases and J by 11 bases; unmatched bases: 20. The CDR3 DNA reads as TGTGCCAGCAGCTTTGGTGGGGCCAGGGGGCGTTCGAGACCGCAGTACTTC. Translation: CASSFGGARGRSRPQYF.

In its sample, this clone was seen once. The chain has TRBV23-1 and TRBJ2-7, with D perhaps matching TRBD2 (5 bases). TRBV23-1 is identified as an open reading frame with a role that is uncertain. The V end was cut by 2 bases, the J end by 0 bases, with 11 bases between. There are 15 residues in the CDR3. The CDR3, as DNA: TGCGCCAGCAGTCAAGTTGCGGCGGGCTCCTACGAGCAGTACTTC. Amino acid sequence: CASSQVAAGSYEQYF.

The J gene is TRBJ2-2, the V gene TRBV5-1; TRBD2 aligns across 7 bases. The V segment lost 4 bases and the J segment 5 bases; nucleotides outside the gene matches: 14. The CDR3 contains 17 residues. From germline, CDR1 is SGHRS and CDR2 YFSETQ. The CDR3 sequence: CASSPQAWEGLTGELFF. The CDR3 DNA is TGCGCCAGCAGCCCCCAGGCGTGGGAGGGCCTGACCGGGGAGCTGTTTTTT.

The rearrangement joins TRBV19 to TRBJ1-6; D gene uncertain. The CDR3 contains 15 residues. Germline lookup yields CDR1 LNHDA and CDR2 SQIVND (reference sequence). V shed 0 bases and J shed 6 bases, with 9 bases lying between them. CDR3 DNA sequence: TGTGCCAGTAGTATAGACCGGCCGGGTAATTCACCCCTCCACTTT. This sequence encodes CASSIDRPGNSPLHF.

The rearrangement links TRBV7-8 to TRBJ2-7, with a possible D match to TRBD2 (5 bases). There are 12 residues in the CDR3. V was pared by 3 bases and J by 6 bases, with 9 bases between. The germline CDR1 and CDR2 sequences are SGHVS and FQNEAQ. CDR3 in amino acids: CASSFSGSEQYF. For the CDR3, the DNA is TGTGCCAGCAGCTTTTCTGGGAGCGAGCAGTACTTC.

The chain has TRBV30 and TRBJ2-7; a possible D gene is TRBD2 (6 bases). V lost 0 bases and J lost 3, with 12 bases in between. CDR3 size: 14 residues. Germline V gene lookup returns CDR1 GTSNPN and CDR2 SVGIG (reference sequence). The CDR3 nucleotides are TGTGCCTGGAGTGTACTACGGGGGAACTACGAGCAGTACTTC. This translates into CAWSVLRGNYEQYF.

The CDR3 nucleotides are TGCGCCAGCAGCCAACCACTAATAAGCGGGGGAAATGAGCAGTTCTTC. Its protein is CASSQPLISGGNEQFF. V usage is TRBV4-1 and J usage is TRBJ2-1; TRBD2 aligns across 8 bases. Losses at the gene ends were 2 bases for V and 7 bases for J; bases not matched to a gene: 10. The CDR3 extends over 16 amino acids. Germline V gene sequence: CDR1 MGHRA, CDR2 YSYEKL.

This chain uses TRBV6-5 with TRBJ1-1; 7 bases agree with TRBD1. CDR1 MNHEY and CDR2 SVGAGI come from the germline V gene. V gave up 7 bases and J gave up 5 bases; unmatched junction bases: 13. This CDR3 contains 15 residues. The CDR3 loop reads CASTIGRQGRTEAFF. The DNA for the CDR3 is TGTGCCAGCACCATAGGGAGACAGGGTAGGACTGAAGCTTTCTTT.

The chain has TRBV5-4 and TRBJ1-5; D gene uncertain. CDR1 and CDR2 (germline): SGHNT, YYREEE (reference sequence). The CDR3 consists of 13 residues. V was clipped by 3 bases and J by 3 bases, with 7 bases between them. In DNA form, the CDR3 reads TGTGCCAGCAGCTCAGGTTTCAATCAGCCCCAGCATTTT. It specifies CASSSGFNQPQHF. Variable domain in full (rest from reference TRBV5-4 and TRBJ1-5): ETGVTQSPTHLIKTRGQQVTLRCSSQSGHNTVSWYQQALGQGPQFIFQYYREEENGRGNFPPRFSGLQFPNYSSELNVNALELDDSALYLCASSSGFNQPQHFGDGTRLSIL.

The V call is TRBV18, the J call TRBJ2-1; TRBD1 aligns across 7 bases. V was clipped by 8 bases and J by 4 bases; unmatched bases: 8. Germline CDR1 and CDR2: KGHSH and LQKENI. The CDR3 loop spans 14 amino acids. This CDR3 is CASEIQGSYNEQFF. The CDR3 DNA is TGTGCCAGCGAAATACAGGGGTCATACAATGAGCAGTTCTTC. Together with reference TRBV18 and TRBJ2-1, the CDR3 gives the full variable domain: NAGVMQNPRHLVRRRGQEARLRCSPMKGHSHVYWYRQLPEEGLKFMVYLQKENIIDESGMPKERFSAEFPKEGPSILRIQQVVRGDSAAYFCASEIQGSYNEQFFGPGTRLTVL.

V and J are TRBV7-9 and TRBJ2-5; 7 bases align to TRBD1. CDR1 is SEHNR, CDR2 FQNEAQ, per germline (reference sequence). J lost 5 bases, V lost 7 bases, and 16 bases had no gene match. The CDR3 sequence is 16 residues long. CDR3 protein: CASTIGQVEVPETQYF. The CDR3, as DNA: TGTGCCAGCACCATCGGACAGGTCGAGGTCCCCGAGACCCAGTACTTC.

CDR3 coding DNA: TGTGCCCTGGCGGGGTGGGGCACTGAAGCTTTCTTT. It translates to CALAGWGTEAFF. This chain uses TRBV6-1 with TRBJ1-1; D unclear. The germline CDR1 and CDR2 sequences are MNHNS and SASEGT. The CDR3 has 12 amino acids. V was shortened by 11 bases and J by 4 bases, with 14 bases between the two germline ends.

The rearrangement links TRBV15 to TRBJ2-4, with D perhaps TRBD2 (6 bases). CDR3 size: 14 residues. Germline V gene sequence: CDR1 LNHNV, CDR2 YYDKDF (reference sequence). Trimming cost V 7 bases and J 7 bases, with 17 bases left between them. The CDR3 is CATTTGAGANIQYF. The CDR3 coding sequence is TGTGCCACCACAACGGGAGCCGGGGCCAACATTCAGTACTTC.

The rearrangement joins TRBV7-9 to TRBJ2-5; D perhaps matches TRBD2 (6 bases). Per the germline V gene, CDR1 is SEHNR and CDR2 is FQNEAQ (reference sequence). Trimming left V 6 bases short and J 3 bases short, with 17 bases between. The CDR3 spans 15 residues. In nucleotides, the CDR3 is TGTGCCAGCAGTCCGACTAGTATTAGGGAAGAGACCCAGTACTTC. The encoded protein is CASSPTSIREETQYF.

The sample holds one count of this clone. V gene TRBV5-1 combines with J gene TRBJ2-7; perhaps TRBD1 as D (6 bases). The CDR3 contains 15 residues. Per the germline V gene, CDR1 is SGHRS and CDR2 is YFSETQ. The ends were cut back, 1 base at V and 2 bases at J, with 13 bases in the middle. The CDR3 protein is CASSLSGQGPYEQYF. The CDR3 DNA follows: TGCGCCAGCAGCTTGTCTGGGCAGGGGCCCTACGAGCAGTACTTC.

V and J are TRBV5-4 and TRBJ1-2; possibly TRBD1 for D (5 bases). Germline CDR1 is SGHNT and CDR2 is YYREEE (reference sequence). The length of the CDR3 is 15 residues. The ends were cut back, 0 bases at V and 8 bases at J, with 17 bases in the middle. Here the CDR3 reads CASSLARGWDGGYTF. In DNA, the CDR3 is TGTGCCAGCAGCTTGGCCCGGGGGTGGGATGGAGGCTACACCTTC.

The chain joins TRBV9 to TRBJ1-1, with a possible D match to TRBD1 (6 bases). From germline, CDR1 is SGDLS and CDR2 YYNGEE. CDR3 size: 17 residues. With 2 bases removed from V and 4 bases from J, the gap between germline ends came to 21 bases. CDR3 in DNA: TGTGCCAGCAGCGTGCTAGGGGGTGGGGGCGAGGGCACTGAAGCTTTCTTT. Protein sequence: CASSVLGGGGEGTEAFF.

This clone has a single count. J is TRBJ2-7 and V is TRBV15; 8 nucleotides align to TRBD1. Germline V gives CDR1 LNHNV, CDR2 YYDKDF (reference sequence). The CDR3 runs 16 residues. V trimming: 2 bases; J trimming: 0 bases; junction bases outside the gene matches: 6. The CDR3 here is CATSRIGTGRSYEQYF. The DNA of the CDR3 is TGTGCCACCAGCAGAATCGGGACAGGACGCTCCTACGAGCAGTACTTC.